The rows below give T cell receptor beta chains drawn from one sample of a study of shared clonotypes between healthy human individuals. Using immunoSEQ multiplex PCR, the repertoire was profiled, and TCRdb retains in-frame clones only, with some absent. This table has a few million clones, 80% to 95% appearing once. Input material: naive CD4+ T cells from PBMCs. The receptors come from a man aged 18 to 30 in good health. Some clones in this sample may be carry-over from other donors' samples. The CDR3 runs from the conserved cysteine through the conserved F or W. The D gene is left open where the match is weak. Size tells how often a clone was seen (once, few, many) or the class of an expanded clone, and some rows leave it out.

D gene	V gene	clone size	J gene	CDR3 protein	CDR3 DNA
TRBD1	TRBV9	once	TRBJ2-2	CASRTGGTGELFF	TGTGCCAGCAGGACAGGGGGAACCGGGGAGCTGTTTTTT
TRBD1	TRBV28	NA	TRBJ2-6	CASRRDRSSGANVLTF	TGTGCCAGCAGGAGGGACAGGTCCTCTGGGGCCAACGTCCTGACTTTC
NA	TRBV7-9	NA	TRBJ1-2	CASSLVRAIDYGYTF	TGTGCCAGCAGCTTAGTACGGGCAATAGACTATGGCTACACCTTC
NA	TRBV7-9	NA	TRBJ1-1	CASSLNVAEAFF	TGTGCCAGCAGCTTAAACGTCGCTGAAGCTTTCTTT
NA	TRBV6-6	NA	TRBJ1-5	CASNFRDSNQPQHF	TGTGCCAGCAATTTCAGAGATAGCAATCAGCCCCAGCATTTT
TRBD2	TRBV7-3	once	TRBJ2-2	CASSSREGANTGELFF	TGTGCCAGCAGCTCCAGGGAGGGTGCGAACACCGGGGAGCTGTTTTTT
NA	TRBV5-5	NA	TRBJ2-7	CASSLGIRTVPSYEQYF	TGTGCCAGCAGCTTGGGCATTCGGACAGTTCCGTCCTACGAGCAGTACTTC
NA	TRBV30	NA	TRBJ2-3	CAWSLGDTQYF	TGTGCCTGGAGTCTGGGAGATACGCAGTATTTT
TRBD1	TRBV7-9	NA	TRBJ1-2	CASSLGQGGYGYTF	TGTGCCAGCAGCTTGGGACAGGGGGGCTATGGCTACACCTTC
NA	TRBV2	NA	TRBJ2-1	CASSVLRLDNEQFF	TGTGCCAGCAGTGTGTTGCGGCTCGACAATGAGCAGTTCTTC
NA	TRBV6-6	NA	TRBJ2-7	CASSLRGRDSNEQYF	TGTGCCAGCAGCCTCCGAGGGCGGGACTCAAATGAGCAGTACTTC
NA	TRBV6-1	NA	TRBJ2-3	CASSEAWVSTDTQYF	TGTGCCAGCAGTGAAGCTTGGGTTAGCACAGATACGCAGTATTTT
NA	TRBV5-1	NA	TRBJ2-7	CASSRDSYEQYF	TGCGCCAGCAGCCGTGACTCCTACGAGCAGTACTTC
NA	TRBV5-1	NA	TRBJ2-1	CASSQTGSSRYNEQFF	TGCGCCAGCAGTCAAACGGGGAGTAGTCGATACAATGAGCAGTTCTTC
NA	TRBV19	NA	TRBJ1-2	CASSITGYGYTF	TGTGCCAGTAGTATAACGGGCTATGGCTACACCTTC
TRBD1	TRBV28	NA	TRBJ2-4	CASSSDRGGANIQYF	TGTGCCAGCAGTTCAGACAGGGGGGGAGCAAACATTCAGTACTTC
NA	TRBV28	NA	TRBJ1-2	CATQKTDLNYGYTF	TGTGCCACCCAAAAGACAGACTTAAACTATGGCTACACCTTC
TRBD2	TRBV7-2	NA	TRBJ2-1	CASSLVSGRVVPYEQFF	TGTGCCAGCAGCTTAGTTAGCGGGCGAGTTGTTCCCTATGAGCAGTTCTTC
NA	TRBV5-1	once	TRBJ2-5	CASSLGVEETQYF	TGCGCCAGCAGCTTGGGGGTAGAGGAGACCCAGTACTTC
NA	TRBV6-1	NA	TRBJ1-5	CASSEYSDRGNQSQHF	TGTGCCAGCAGTGAATATTCGGATAGAGGCAATCAGTCCCAGCATTTT
NA	TRBV7-2	NA	TRBJ1-1	CASSAAFSAEAFF	TGTGCCAGCAGCGCAGCGTTTTCGGCTGAAGCTTTCTTT
NA	TRBV5-1	NA	TRBJ1-5	CASSLDPGAQPQHF	TGCGCCAGCAGCTTGGATCCGGGGGCTCAGCCCCAGCATTTT
NA	TRBV5-1	NA	TRBJ2-5	CASSWDTAETQYF	TGCGCCAGCAGCTGGGACACTGCCGAGACCCAGTACTTC
NA	TRBV5-1	NA	TRBJ2-5	CASSLTGWETQYF	TGCGCCAGCAGCTTGACAGGGTGGGAGACCCAGTACTTC
TRBD2	TRBV11-2	NA	TRBJ2-7	CASSLLAGVSYEQYF	TGTGCCAGCAGCCTGCTAGCGGGAGTCTCCTACGAGCAGTACTTC